What follows are 16 T cell receptor beta chains derived from one specimen sequenced in a study of blood T cell repertoires in COVID-19. The table came from immunoSEQ multiplex PCR; TCRdb's copy has only in-frame clones and leaves some out. Of 300,000 or so clones listed, about 90% are singletons. Sequencing was carried out using peripheral blood. These receptors were collected from a man aged 18 to 29 who had recovered from COVID-19.

The chain links TRBV19 to TRBJ2-3, with 8 bases matching TRBD1. The CDR3 is made up of 16 amino acids. Germline trimming cut 3 bases from V and 3 bases from J; bases unmatched to any gene: 8. The germline V gene encodes CDR1 LNHDA and CDR2 SQIVND (reference sequence). CDR3 sequence reads: CASSIPDRASTDTQYF. The CDR3 nucleotides read TGTGCCAGTAGTATCCCGGACAGGGCCTCAACAGATACGCAGTATTTT.

The rearrangement joins TRBV4-3 to TRBJ1-2, with D possibly being TRBD1 (5 bases). Germline CDR1 reads LGHNA; CDR2 reads YSLEER. Trimming left V 0 bases short and J 3 bases short, with 14 bases between. This CDR3 spans 16 amino acids. CDR3 sequence: CASSQDWSRVDYGYTF. DNA for the CDR3: TGCGCCAGCAGCCAAGATTGGTCCAGGGTCGACTATGGCTACACCTTC.

The chain has TRBV5-4 and TRBJ1-5, with TRBD1 identical over 8 bases. The germline V gene encodes CDR1 SGHNT and CDR2 YYREEE (reference sequence). The CDR3 extends over 14 amino acids. The J segment lost 7 bases and the V segment lost 4 bases, leaving 7 bases of the junction unmatched. The CDR3: CASSQDREGQPQHF. As DNA, the CDR3 is TGTGCCAGCAGCCAGGACAGGGAGGGCCAGCCCCAGCATTTT.

The chain employs TRBV9 and TRBJ2-1; 12 bases are a match to TRBD2. V was clipped by 3 bases and J by 1 base; unmatched bases: 2. Germline values: CDR1 SGDLS, CDR2 YYNGEE. This CDR3 comprises 16 residues. The CDR3 region is CASSASGGASYNEQFF. Written as DNA, the CDR3 is TGTGCCAGCAGCGCTAGCGGGGGGGCATCCTACAATGAGCAGTTCTTC.

The chain recombines TRBV29-1 with TRBJ2-7; D not certain. The CDR3 extends over 12 amino acids. V lost 5 bases and J 0 bases, leaving 8 bases between the germline ends. Germline loops: CDR1 SQVTM, CDR2 ANQGSEA. The CDR3 loop is CSVRFSSYEQYF. The CDR3 region has the DNA TGCAGCGTTCGATTCAGCTCCTACGAGCAGTACTTC.

The chain couples TRBV5-5 to TRBJ2-2; 7 bases line up with TRBD1. The CDR3 length is 16 residues. Trimming took 4 bases from V and 0 from J; bases not matched to a gene: 6. Germline loops: CDR1 SGHKS, CDR2 YYEKEE (reference sequence). The CDR3 sequence is CASSPPRGPNTGELFF. In DNA, the CDR3 is TGTGCCAGCAGCCCACCAAGGGGGCCGAACACCGGGGAGCTGTTTTTT.

This clone came up a few times. This sequence joins TRBV29-1 and TRBJ2-1; 9 bases are shared with TRBD1. The germline gives CDR1 SQVTM, CDR2 ANQGSEA. J was trimmed by 4 bases and V by 7 bases; bases with no gene match: 5. This CDR3 has 13 residues. The DNA for the CDR3 is TGCAGCGCTCCGGGACAGGGATACAATGAGCAGTTCTTC. Its translation is CSAPGQGYNEQFF.

The chain is built from TRBV7-2 and TRBJ2-5, with 10 bases that match TRBD1. Germline V gene lookup returns CDR1 SGHTA and CDR2 FQGNSA. The CDR3 spans 15 residues. V shed 5 bases and J 4 bases; nucleotides not matched to a gene: 7. The CDR3 nucleotides read TGTGCCAGCAGCGAGCGGGACAGGGGTGGAGAGACCCAGTACTTC. This codes for CASSERDRGGETQYF.

This clone was detected only once. The rearrangement uses TRBV11-1 and TRBJ2-7; 8 bases fit TRBD1. CDR1 SGHAT and CDR2 FQDESV come from the germline V gene (reference sequence). J lost 2 bases, V lost 2 bases, and 2 bases had no gene match. The CDR3 contains 14 residues. CDR3 DNA: TGTGCCAGCAGCTTACAGGGGGCGGCCTACGAGCAGTACTTC. This codes for CASSLQGAAYEQYF.

This clone was seen once. V is TRBV19 and J is TRBJ2-5; 12 bases are shared with TRBD1. After removal of 11 bases from V and 6 bases from J, the junction contained 13 bases not matched to a gene. In germline, CDR1 is LNHDA, CDR2 SQIVND (reference sequence). The CDR3 loop spans 15 amino acids. The CDR3 sequence: CACKSGTGGAKTQYF. The CDR3 DNA sequence: TGTGCCTGCAAGTCCGGGACAGGGGGCGCGAAGACCCAGTACTTC.

The chain combines TRBV5-6 with TRBJ1-2; 9 bases align to TRBD1. V shed 3 bases, J shed 6 bases, and the junction held 3 bases outside the gene matches. CDR3 length: 13 residues. Germline V gene sequence: CDR1 SGHDT, CDR2 YYEEEE. The DNA for the CDR3 is TGTGCCAGCAGCTCCGGGACAGGGAATGGCTACACCTTC. The encoded protein is CASSSGTGNGYTF.

The rearrangement uses TRBV30 and TRBJ2-3, with D possibly TRBD1 on 6 matching bases. Germline V gene data show CDR1 as GTSNPN and CDR2 as SVGIG (reference sequence). The V end lost 0 bases, the J end lost 7 bases, and 17 bases lay between the germline ends. The CDR3 is 15 amino acids. The CDR3 reads CAWSVGGLFGNTQYF. In nucleotides, the CDR3 is TGTGCCTGGAGTGTTGGGGGCCTCTTCGGGAATACGCAGTATTTT.

This chain links TRBV5-6 with TRBJ1-2; no clear D. In germline, CDR1 is SGHDT, CDR2 YYEEEE. The CDR3 is 12 amino acids. V shed 1 base and J shed 6 bases, with 7 bases lying between them. This CDR3 reads CASSLSEHGYTF. CDR3 bases: TGTGCCAGCAGCTTGTCGGAGCATGGCTACACCTTC.

This rearrangement joins TRBV7-2 to TRBJ1-2; 8 bases line up with TRBD1. CDR1 SGHTA and CDR2 FQGNSA come from the germline V gene. V lost 5 bases and J lost 4; bases outside the gene matches: 9. This CDR3 contains 15 residues. As DNA, the CDR3 is TGTGCCAGCAGCCTCTCCGGGACAGGTCTCTATGGCTACACCTTC. Protein sequence: CASSLSGTGLYGYTF.

This clone turned up a few times. The J gene is TRBJ1-1, the V gene TRBV7-2; 7 positions agree with TRBD1. Germline V lookup: CDR1 SGHTA, CDR2 FQGNSA. The V and J ends lost 3 bases and 5 bases, in that order; junction bases with no gene match: 6. The CDR3 is 14 amino acids. CDR3: CASSFRQGGTEAFF. The CDR3 bases are TGTGCCAGCAGCTTTAGACAGGGTGGAACTGAAGCTTTCTTT. The entire variable domain, with the rest obtained from reference TRBV7-2 and TRBJ1-1, is as follows: GAGVSQSPSNKVTEKGKDVELRCDPISGHTALYWYRQSLGQGLEFLIYFQGNSAPDKSGLPSDRFSAERTGGSVSTLTIQRTQQEDSAVYLCASSFRQGGTEAFFGQGTRLTVV.

The V and J genes are TRBV6-5 and TRBJ2-7; TRBD2 might be the D (5 bases). This CDR3 is built from 13 residues. The ends were cut back, 5 bases at V and 3 bases at J, with 11 bases in the middle. Germline CDR1 MNHEY, CDR2 SVGAGI. The DNA of the CDR3 is TGTGCCAGCAGTCGGGAACTGATCTACGAGCAGTACTTC. This sequence encodes CASSRELIYEQYF.